The table lists the clone carrying this TCR beta chain with a few counts. Its antigen remains unknown. Treatment denoted: roughly 11-day PBMC culture with coronavirus spike peptide pools or control peptides (ViraFEST assay). It was after 10 to 11 days of culture that CD4+ T cells were isolated by negative selection. V was pared by 3 bases and J by 3 bases, with 5 bases of the junction left unmatched. The CDR3 covers 15 residues. Per the germline V gene, CDR1 is LNHNV and CDR2 is YYDKDF (reference sequence). Cultured CD4+ T cell DNA was sequenced using the Oncomine TCR Beta short-read assay. CD4+ T cells were cultured, and genomic DNA was extracted from them. Each CDR3 protein is one row after TCRdb ran MiXCR on the PCR reads. In the table there are more than 9,500 distinct CDR3 sequences, 53% of which are singletons. The data stem from a study of vaccination and CD4 T cells after COVID-19. The study, taken as a whole, reports: Convalescent patients gained a median approximately 88% of their reactive clones only post-vaccination.

The chain recombines TRBV15 with TRBJ2-7; TRBD1 matches at 10 bases. The sequenced material came from CD4+ T cells from blood, cultured in vitro. The TCR sequence derives from a human donor who had recovered from COVID-19. CDR3 nucleotide sequence: TGTGCCACCAGCAGCCCCGGGACAGGGGACTACGAGCAGTACTTC. This encodes CATSSPGTGDYEQYF.